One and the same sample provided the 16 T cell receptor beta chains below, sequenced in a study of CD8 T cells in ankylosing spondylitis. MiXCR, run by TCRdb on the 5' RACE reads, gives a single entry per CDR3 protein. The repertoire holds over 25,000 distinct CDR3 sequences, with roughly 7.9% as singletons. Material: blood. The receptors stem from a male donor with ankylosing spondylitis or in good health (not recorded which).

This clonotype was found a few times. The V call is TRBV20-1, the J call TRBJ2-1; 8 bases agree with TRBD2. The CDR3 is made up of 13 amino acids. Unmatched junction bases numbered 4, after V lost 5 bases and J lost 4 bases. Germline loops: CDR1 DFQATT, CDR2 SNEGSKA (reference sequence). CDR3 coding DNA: TGCAGTGCTCAGCGGGAGATATACAATGAGCAGTTCTTC. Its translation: CSAQREIYNEQFF.

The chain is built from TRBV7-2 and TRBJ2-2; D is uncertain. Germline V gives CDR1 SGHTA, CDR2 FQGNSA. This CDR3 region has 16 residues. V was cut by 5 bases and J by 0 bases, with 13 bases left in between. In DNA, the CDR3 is TGTGCCAGCAGCCCTCCGCGGAGCGCGAACACCGGGGAGCTGTTTTTT. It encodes CASSPPRSANTGELFF.

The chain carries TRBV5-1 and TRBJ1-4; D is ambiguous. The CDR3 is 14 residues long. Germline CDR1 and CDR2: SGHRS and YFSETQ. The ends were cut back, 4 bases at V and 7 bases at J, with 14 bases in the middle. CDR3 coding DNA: TGCGCCAGCAGCGCGGAGGGAGGAATTGAAAAACTGTTTTTT. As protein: CASSAEGGIEKLFF.

This CDR3 reads CASSLGDNNEQFF. In DNA form, the CDR3 reads TGCGCCAGCAGCTTGGGGGACAACAATGAGCAGTTCTTC. J is TRBJ2-1 and V is TRBV5-1; a possible D gene is TRBD1 (6 bases). CDR1 and CDR2 from the germline V gene are SGHRS and YFSETQ. V gave up 0 bases and J gave up 5 bases, with 6 bases separating them. The CDR3 length is 13 residues.

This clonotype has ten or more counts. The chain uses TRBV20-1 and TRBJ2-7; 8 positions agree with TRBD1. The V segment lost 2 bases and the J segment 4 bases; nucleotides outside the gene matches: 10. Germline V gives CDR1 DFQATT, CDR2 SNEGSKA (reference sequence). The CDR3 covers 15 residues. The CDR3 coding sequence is TGCAGTGCTAGAATGCCCGGACAGGGAAATTACGAGCAGTACGTC. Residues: CSARMPGQGNYEQYV.

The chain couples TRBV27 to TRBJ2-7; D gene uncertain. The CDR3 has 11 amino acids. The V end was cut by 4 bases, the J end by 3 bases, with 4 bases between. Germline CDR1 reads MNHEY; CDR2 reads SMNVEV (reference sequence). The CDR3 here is CASSSRYEQYF. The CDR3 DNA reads TGTGCCAGCAGTTCCCGCTACGAGCAGTACTTC.

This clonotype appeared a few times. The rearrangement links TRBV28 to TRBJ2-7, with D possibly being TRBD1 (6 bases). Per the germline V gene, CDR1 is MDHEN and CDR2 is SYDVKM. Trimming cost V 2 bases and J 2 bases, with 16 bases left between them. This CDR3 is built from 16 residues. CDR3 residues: CASSLRHREFPYEQYF. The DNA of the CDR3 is TGTGCCAGCAGTTTAAGGCACAGGGAGTTCCCCTACGAGCAGTACTTC.

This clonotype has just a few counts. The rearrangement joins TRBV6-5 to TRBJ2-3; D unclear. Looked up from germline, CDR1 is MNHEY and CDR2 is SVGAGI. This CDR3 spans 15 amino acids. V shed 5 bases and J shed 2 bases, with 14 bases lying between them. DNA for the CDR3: TGTGCCAGCAGTGACCGAGGACGCCACACAGATACGCAGTATTTT. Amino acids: CASSDRGRHTDTQYF.

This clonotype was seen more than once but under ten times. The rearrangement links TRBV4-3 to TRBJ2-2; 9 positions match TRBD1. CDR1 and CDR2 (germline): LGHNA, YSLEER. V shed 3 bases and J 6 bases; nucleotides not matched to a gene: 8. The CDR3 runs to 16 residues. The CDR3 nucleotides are TGCGCCAGCAGCCACGAGGGACAGGGCCGTTCCGGGGAGCTGTTTTTT. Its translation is CASSHEGQGRSGELFF.

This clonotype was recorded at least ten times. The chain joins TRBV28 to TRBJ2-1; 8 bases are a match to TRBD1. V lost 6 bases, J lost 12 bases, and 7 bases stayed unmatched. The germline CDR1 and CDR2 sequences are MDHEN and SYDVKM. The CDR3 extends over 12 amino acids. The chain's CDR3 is CASRGVDRGQFF. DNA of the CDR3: TGTGCCAGCAGGGGCGTCGACAGGGGGCAGTTCTTC.

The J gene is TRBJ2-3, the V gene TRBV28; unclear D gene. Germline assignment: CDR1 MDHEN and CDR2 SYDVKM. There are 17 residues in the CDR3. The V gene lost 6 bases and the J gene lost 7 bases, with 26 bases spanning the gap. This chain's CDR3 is CASRSGRLLAGANTQYF. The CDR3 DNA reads TGTGCCAGCAGATCAGGACGGCTTCTTGCAGGTGCAAATACGCAGTATTTT. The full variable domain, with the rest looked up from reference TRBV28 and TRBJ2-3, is DVKVTQSSRYLVKRTGEKVFLECVQDMDHENMFWYRQDPGLGLRLIYFSYDVKMKEKGDIPEGYSVSREKKERFSLILESASTNQTSMYLCASRSGRLLAGANTQYFGPGTRLTVL.

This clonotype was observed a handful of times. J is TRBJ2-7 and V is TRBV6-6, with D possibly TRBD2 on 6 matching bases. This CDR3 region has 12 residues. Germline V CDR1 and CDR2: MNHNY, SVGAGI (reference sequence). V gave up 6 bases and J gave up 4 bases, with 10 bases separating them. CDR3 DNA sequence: TGTGCCAGCAGCCCCGGGGGATACGAGCAGTACTTC. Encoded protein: CASSPGGYEQYF.

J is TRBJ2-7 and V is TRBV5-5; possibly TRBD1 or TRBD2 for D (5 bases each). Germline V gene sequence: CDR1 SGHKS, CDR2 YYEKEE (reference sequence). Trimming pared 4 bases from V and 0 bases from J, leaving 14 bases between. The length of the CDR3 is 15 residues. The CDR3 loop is CASSPTWGPSYEQYF. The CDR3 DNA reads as TGTGCCAGCAGCCCCACCTGGGGACCCTCCTACGAGCAGTACTTC.

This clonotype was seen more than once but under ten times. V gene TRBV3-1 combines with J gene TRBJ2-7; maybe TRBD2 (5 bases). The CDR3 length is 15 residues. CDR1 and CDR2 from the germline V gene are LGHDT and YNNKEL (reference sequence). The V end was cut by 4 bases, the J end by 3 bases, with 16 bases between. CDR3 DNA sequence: TGTGCCAGCAGCCCCACCCAAGCGGAGATCTACGAGCAGTACTTC. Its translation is CASSPTQAEIYEQYF.

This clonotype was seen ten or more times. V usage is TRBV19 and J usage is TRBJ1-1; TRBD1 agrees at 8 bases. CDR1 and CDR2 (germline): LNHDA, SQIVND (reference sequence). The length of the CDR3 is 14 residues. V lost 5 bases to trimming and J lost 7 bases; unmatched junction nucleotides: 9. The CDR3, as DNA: TGTGCCAGTAGTTCGTGGCAGGGGGCTGATGAAGCTTTCTTT. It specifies CASSSWQGADEAFF.

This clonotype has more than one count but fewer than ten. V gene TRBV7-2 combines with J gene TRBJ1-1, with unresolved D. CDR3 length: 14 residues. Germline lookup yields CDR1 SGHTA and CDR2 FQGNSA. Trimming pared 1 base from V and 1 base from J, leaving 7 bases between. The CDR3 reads CASSLEGQNTEAFF. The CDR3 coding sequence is TGTGCCAGCAGCTTAGAGGGTCAGAACACTGAAGCTTTCTTT. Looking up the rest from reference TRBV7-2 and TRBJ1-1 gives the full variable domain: GAGVSQSPSNKVTEKGKDVELRCDPISGHTALYWYRQSLGQGLEFLIYFQGNSAPDKSGLPSDRFSAERTGGSVSTLTIQRTQQEDSAVYLCASSLEGQNTEAFFGQGTRLTVV.